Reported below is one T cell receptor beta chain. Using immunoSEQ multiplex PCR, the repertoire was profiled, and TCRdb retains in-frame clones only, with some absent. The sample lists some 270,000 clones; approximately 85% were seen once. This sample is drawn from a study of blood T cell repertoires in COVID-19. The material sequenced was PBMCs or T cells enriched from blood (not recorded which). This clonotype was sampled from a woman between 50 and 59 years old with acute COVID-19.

The chain's CDR3 is CASSLDSQPQHF. The CDR3 nucleotides read TGTGCCAGCAGCTTAGACAGTCAGCCCCAGCATTTT. The chain couples TRBV7-2 to TRBJ1-5; D gene unclear. V was shortened by 1 base and J by 6 bases, with 4 bases between the two germline ends. Looked up from germline, CDR1 is SGHTA and CDR2 is FQGNSA. CDR3 length: 12 amino acids. Together with reference TRBV7-2 and TRBJ1-5, the CDR3 gives the full variable domain: GAGVSQSPSNKVTEKGKDVELRCDPISGHTALYWYRQSLGQGLEFLIYFQGNSAPDKSGLPSDRFSAERTGGSVSTLTIQRTQQEDSAVYLCASSLDSQPQHFGDGTRLSIL.